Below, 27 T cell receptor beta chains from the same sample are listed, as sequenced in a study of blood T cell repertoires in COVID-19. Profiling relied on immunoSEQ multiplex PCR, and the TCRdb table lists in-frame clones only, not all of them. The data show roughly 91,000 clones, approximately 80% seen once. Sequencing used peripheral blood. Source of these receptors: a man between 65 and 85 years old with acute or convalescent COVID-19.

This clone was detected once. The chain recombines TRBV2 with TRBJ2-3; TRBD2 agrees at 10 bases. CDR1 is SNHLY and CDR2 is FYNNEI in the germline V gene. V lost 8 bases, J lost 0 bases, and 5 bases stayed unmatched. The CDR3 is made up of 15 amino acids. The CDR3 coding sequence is TGTGCCAGCGTGACTAGCGGGTTTAGCACAGATACGCAGTATTTT. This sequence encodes CASVTSGFSTDTQYF.

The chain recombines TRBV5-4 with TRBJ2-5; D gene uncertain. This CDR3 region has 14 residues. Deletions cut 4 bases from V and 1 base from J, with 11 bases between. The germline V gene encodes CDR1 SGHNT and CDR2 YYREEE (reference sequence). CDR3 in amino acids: CASSLPGPQETQYF. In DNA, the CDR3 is TGTGCCAGCAGCCTACCGGGTCCCCAAGAGACCCAGTACTTC.

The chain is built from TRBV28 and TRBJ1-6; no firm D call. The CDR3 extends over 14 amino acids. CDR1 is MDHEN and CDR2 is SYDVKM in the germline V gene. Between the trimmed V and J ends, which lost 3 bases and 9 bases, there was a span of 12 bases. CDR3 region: CASSLGRVPSPLHF. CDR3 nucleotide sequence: TGTGCCAGCAGTTTGGGGAGGGTTCCTTCACCCCTCCACTTT.

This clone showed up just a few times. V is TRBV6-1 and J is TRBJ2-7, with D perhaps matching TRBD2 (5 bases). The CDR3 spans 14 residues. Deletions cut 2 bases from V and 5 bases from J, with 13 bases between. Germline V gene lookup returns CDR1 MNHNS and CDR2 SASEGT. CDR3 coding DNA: TGTGCCAGCAGTGAACTAGGAGGTAGGGACGAGCAGTACTTC. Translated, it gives CASSELGGRDEQYF.

The CDR3: CASNPGGQGADTQYF. The DNA for the CDR3 is TGTGCCAGCAATCCAGGTGGACAGGGGGCAGATACGCAGTATTTT. V is TRBV2 and J is TRBJ2-3; 10 bases match TRBD1. Looked up from germline, CDR1 is SNHLY and CDR2 is FYNNEI. The V gene end was trimmed by 7 bases and the J gene end by 4 bases; junction bases not matched to a gene: 8. The CDR3 sequence is 15 residues long.

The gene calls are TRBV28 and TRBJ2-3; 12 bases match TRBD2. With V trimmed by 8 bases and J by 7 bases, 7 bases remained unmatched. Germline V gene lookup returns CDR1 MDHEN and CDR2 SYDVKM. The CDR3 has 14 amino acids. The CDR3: CASSELAGGNTQYF. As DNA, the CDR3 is TGTGCCAGCTCTGAGCTAGCGGGGGGGAATACGCAGTATTTT.

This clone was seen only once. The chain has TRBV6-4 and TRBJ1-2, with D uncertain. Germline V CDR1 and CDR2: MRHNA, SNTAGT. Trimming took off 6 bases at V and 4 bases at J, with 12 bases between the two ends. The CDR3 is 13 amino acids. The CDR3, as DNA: TGTGCCAGCAGCTCCGCGCACGGCTATGGCTACACCTTC. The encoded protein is CASSSAHGYGYTF.

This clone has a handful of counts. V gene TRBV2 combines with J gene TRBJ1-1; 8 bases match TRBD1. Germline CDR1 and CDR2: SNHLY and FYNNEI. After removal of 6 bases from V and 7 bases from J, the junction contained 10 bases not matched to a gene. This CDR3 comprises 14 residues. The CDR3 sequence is CASSTTGTGREAFF. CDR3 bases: TGTGCCAGCAGCACCACCGGGACAGGACGTGAAGCTTTCTTT. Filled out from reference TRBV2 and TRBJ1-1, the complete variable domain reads EPEVTQTPSHQVTQMGQEVILRCVPISNHLYFYWYRQILGQKVEFLVSFYNNEISEKSEIFDDQFSVERPDGSNFTLKIRSTKLEDSAMYFCASSTTGTGREAFFGQGTRLTVV.

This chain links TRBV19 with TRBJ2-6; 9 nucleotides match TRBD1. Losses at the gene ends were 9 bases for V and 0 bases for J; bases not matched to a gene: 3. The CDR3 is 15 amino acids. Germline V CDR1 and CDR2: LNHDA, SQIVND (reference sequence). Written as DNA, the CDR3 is TGTGCCAGCGGGACAGGGACCTCTGGGGCCAACGTCCTGACTTTC. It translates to CASGTGTSGANVLTF.

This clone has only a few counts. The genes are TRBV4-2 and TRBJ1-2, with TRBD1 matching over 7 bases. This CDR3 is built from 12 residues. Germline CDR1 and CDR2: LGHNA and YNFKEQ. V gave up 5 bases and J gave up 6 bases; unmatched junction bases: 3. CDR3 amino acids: CASSVQGNGYTF. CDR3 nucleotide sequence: TGTGCCAGCAGCGTACAGGGGAATGGCTACACCTTC.

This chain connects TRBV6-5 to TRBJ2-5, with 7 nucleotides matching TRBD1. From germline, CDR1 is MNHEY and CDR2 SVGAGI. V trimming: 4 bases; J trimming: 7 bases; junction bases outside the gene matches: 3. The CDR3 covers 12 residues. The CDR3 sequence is CASSLDRWTQYF. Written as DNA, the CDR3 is TGTGCCAGCAGTTTGGACAGGTGGACCCAGTACTTC.

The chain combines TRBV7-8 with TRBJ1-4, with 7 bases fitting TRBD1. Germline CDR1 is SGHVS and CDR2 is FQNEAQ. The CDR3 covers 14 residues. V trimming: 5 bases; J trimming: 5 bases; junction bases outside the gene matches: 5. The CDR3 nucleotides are TGTGCCAGCAGCGCCTCGACAGGGAATGAAAAACTGTTTTTT. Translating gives CASSASTGNEKLFF.

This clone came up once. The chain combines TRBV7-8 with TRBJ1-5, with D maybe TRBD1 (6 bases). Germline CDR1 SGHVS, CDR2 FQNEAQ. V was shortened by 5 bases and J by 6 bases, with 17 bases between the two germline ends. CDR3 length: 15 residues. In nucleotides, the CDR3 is TGTGCCAGCAGCCTCTTCGCAGGGGTCATTCAGCCCCAGCATTTT. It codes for CASSLFAGVIQPQHF. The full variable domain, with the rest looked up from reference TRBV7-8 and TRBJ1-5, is GAGVSQSPRYKVAKRGQDVALRCDPISGHVSLFWYQQALGQGPEFLTYFQNEAQLDKSGLPSDRFFAERPEGSVSTLKIQRTQQEDSAVYLCASSLFAGVIQPQHFGDGTRLSIL.

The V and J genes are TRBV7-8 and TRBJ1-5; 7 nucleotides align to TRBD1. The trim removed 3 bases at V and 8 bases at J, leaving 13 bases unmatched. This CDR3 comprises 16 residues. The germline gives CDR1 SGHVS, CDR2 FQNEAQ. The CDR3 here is CASSFDRGQGLEPQHF. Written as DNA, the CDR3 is TGTGCCAGCAGCTTTGATAGGGGGCAGGGTTTGGAGCCCCAGCATTTT.

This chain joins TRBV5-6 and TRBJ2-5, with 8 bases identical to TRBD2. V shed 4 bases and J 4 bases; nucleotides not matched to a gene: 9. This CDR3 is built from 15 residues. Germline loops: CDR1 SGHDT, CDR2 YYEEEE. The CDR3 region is CASSASTGGRETQYF. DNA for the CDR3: TGTGCCAGCAGCGCCTCGACGGGAGGGAGAGAGACCCAGTACTTC.

The CDR3 DNA reads as TGTGCCAGCAGCTTGGCCGGGACTAGCTCCTACGAGCAGTACGTC. Translated, it gives CASSLAGTSSYEQYV. The V and J genes are TRBV5-5 and TRBJ2-7, with TRBD2 identical over 8 bases. CDR3 length equals 15 residues. From germline, CDR1 is SGHKS and CDR2 YYEKEE (reference sequence). V shed 0 bases and J 0 bases; nucleotides not matched to a gene: 2.

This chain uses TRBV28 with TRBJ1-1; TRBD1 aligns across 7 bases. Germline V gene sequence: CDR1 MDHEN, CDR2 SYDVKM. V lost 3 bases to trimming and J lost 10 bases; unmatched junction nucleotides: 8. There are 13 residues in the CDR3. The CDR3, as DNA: TGTGCCAGCAGTTTTACCCAGGACAGGAGAGCTTTCTTT. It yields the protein CASSFTQDRRAFF.

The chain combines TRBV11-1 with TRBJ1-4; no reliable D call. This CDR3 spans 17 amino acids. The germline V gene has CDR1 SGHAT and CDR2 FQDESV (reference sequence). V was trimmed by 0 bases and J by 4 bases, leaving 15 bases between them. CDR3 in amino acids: CASSLAPILALNEKLFF. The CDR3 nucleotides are TGTGCCAGCAGCTTAGCGCCGATTCTAGCTCTTAATGAAAAACTGTTTTTT.

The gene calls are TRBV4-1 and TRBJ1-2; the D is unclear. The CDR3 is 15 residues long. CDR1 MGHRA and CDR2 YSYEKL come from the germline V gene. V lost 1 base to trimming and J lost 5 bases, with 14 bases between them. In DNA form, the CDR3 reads TGCGCCAGCAGCCAAGTACGCCAGGCCCTTTATGGCTACACCTTC. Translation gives CASSQVRQALYGYTF.

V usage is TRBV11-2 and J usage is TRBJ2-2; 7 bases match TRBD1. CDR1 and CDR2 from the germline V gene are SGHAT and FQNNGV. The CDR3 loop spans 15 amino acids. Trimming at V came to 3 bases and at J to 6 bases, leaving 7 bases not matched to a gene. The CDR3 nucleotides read TGTGCCAGCAGCTTCGACAGGGTCGAGGCCGGGGAGCTGTTTTTT. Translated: CASSFDRVEAGELFF.

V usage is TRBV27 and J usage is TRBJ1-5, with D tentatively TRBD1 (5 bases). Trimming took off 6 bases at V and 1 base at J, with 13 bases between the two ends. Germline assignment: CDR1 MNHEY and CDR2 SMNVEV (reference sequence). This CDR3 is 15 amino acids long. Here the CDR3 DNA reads TGTGCCAGCAGATCGGGGGTCGTGAGCAATCAGCCCCAGCATTTT. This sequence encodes CASRSGVVSNQPQHF.

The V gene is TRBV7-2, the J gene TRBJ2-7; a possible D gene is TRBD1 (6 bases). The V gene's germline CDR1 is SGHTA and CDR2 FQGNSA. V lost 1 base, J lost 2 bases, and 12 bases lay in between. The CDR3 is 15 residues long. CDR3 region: CASSLVGGLAYEQYF. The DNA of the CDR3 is TGTGCCAGCAGCTTAGTTGGGGGCCTGGCCTACGAGCAGTACTTC.

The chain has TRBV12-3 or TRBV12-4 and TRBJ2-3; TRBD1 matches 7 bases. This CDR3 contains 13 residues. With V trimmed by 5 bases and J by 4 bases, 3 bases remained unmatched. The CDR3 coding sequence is TGTGCCAGCAGTGCCGGACAGGCAGATACGCAGTATTTT. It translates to CASSAGQADTQYF.

CDR3 nucleotide sequence: TGTGCCAGCAGTCGAAGAGACAGGGTGGGTTATGAAAAACTGTTTTTT. Its translation is CASSRRDRVGYEKLFF. The chain recombines TRBV2 with TRBJ1-4; 7 bases are shared with TRBD1. The length of the CDR3 is 16 residues. Germline V lookup: CDR1 SNHLY, CDR2 FYNNEI. Trimming removed 5 bases from V and 6 bases from J; junction bases left unmatched: 12. Using reference TRBV2 and TRBJ1-4 for the parts outside the CDR3, the full variable domain is EPEVTQTPSHQVTQMGQEVILRCVPISNHLYFYWYRQILGQKVEFLVSFYNNEISEKSEIFDDQFSVERPDGSNFTLKIRSTKLEDSAMYFCASSRRDRVGYEKLFFGSGTQLSVL.

The CDR3 DNA reads as TGTGCCAGCACCAACCCCGGGACTCACGGAGAGACCCAGTACTTC. It translates to CASTNPGTHGETQYF. This rearrangement joins TRBV5-4 to TRBJ2-5, with a weak D call TRBD2 (6 bases). The CDR3 has 15 amino acids. Per the germline V gene, CDR1 is SGHNT and CDR2 is YYREEE (reference sequence). V was pared by 6 bases and J by 4 bases, with 19 bases between.

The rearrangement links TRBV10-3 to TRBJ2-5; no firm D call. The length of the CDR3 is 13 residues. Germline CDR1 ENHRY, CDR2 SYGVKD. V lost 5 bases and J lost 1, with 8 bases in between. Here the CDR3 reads CAISPGGQETQYF. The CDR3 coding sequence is TGTGCCATCAGTCCCGGCGGCCAAGAGACCCAGTACTTC.

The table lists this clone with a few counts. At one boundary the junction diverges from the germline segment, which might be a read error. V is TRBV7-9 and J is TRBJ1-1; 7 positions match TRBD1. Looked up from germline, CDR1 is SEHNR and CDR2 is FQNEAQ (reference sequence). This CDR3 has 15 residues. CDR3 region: CASSPSTGLKTEAFF. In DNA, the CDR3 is TGTGCCAGCAGCCCCTCGACAGGGTTGAAAACTGAAGCTTTCTTT.